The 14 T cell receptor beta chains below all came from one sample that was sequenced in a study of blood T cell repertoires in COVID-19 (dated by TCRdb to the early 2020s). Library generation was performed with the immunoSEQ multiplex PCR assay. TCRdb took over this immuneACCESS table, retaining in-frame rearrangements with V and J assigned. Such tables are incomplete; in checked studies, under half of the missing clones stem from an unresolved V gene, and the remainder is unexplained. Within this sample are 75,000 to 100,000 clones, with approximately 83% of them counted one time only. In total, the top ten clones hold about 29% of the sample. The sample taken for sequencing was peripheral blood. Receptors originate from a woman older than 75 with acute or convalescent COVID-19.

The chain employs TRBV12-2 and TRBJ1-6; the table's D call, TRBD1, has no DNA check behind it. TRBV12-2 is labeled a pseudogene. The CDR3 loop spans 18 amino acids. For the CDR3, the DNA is TGTGCAAGTCGCTCTTTCGCAGACAGGGGGCTAAAGAATTCACCCCTCCACTTT. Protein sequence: CASRSFADRGLKNSPLHF.

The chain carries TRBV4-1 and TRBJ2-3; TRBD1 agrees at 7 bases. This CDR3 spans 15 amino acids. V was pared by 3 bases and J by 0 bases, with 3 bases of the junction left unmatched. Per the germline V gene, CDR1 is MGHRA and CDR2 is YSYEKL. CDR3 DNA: TGCGCCAGCAGCCATCCGGGACAGAGCACAGATACGCAGTATTTT. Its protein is CASSHPGQSTDTQYF.

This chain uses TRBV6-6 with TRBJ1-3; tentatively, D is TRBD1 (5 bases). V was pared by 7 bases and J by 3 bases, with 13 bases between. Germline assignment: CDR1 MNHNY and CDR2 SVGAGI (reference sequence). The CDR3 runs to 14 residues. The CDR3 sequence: CASNEQGDGNTIYF. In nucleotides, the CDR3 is TGTGCCAGCAATGAGCAGGGTGATGGAAACACCATATATTTT.

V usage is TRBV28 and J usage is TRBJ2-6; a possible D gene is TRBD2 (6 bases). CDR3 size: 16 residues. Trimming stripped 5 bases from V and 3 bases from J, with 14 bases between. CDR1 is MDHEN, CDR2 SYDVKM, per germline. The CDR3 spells CASSGGLPGGANVLTF. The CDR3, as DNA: TGTGCCAGCAGTGGGGGACTGCCCGGTGGGGCCAACGTCCTGACTTTC.

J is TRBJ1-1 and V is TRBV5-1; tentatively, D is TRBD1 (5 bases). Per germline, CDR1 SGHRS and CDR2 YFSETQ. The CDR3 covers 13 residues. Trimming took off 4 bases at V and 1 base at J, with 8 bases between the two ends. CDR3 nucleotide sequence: TGCGCCAGCAGCACCGGACAGAACACTGAAGCTTTCTTT. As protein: CASSTGQNTEAFF. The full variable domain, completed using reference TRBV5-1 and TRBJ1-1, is KAGVTQTPRYLIKTRGQQVTLSCSPISGHRSVSWYQQTPGQGLQFLFEYFSETQRNKGNFPGRFSGRQFSNSRSEMNVSTLELGDSALYLCASSTGQNTEAFFGQGTRLTVV.

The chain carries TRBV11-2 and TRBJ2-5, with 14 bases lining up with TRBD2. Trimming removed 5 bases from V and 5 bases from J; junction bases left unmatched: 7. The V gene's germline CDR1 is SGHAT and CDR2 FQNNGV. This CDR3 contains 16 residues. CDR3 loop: CASSLGTSGRWETQYF. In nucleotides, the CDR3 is TGTGCCAGCAGCCTCGGGACTAGCGGGAGATGGGAGACCCAGTACTTC.

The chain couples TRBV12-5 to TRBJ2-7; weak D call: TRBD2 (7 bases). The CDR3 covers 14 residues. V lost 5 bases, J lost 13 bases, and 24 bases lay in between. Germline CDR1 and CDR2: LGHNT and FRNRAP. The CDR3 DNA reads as TGTGCTAGTGGTCCTAAGGGGGAGGGCCAGAGTAGATACTTC. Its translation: CASGPKGEGQSRYF.

Written as DNA, the CDR3 is TGTGCCAGCAGCCAAGACCCCCCGCCCCTAGCGGGGAGCACAGATACGCAGTATTTT. Translation: CASSQDPPPLAGSTDTQYF. The chain uses TRBV4-2 and TRBJ2-3; 9 nucleotides line up with TRBD2. Germline V gives CDR1 LGHNA, CDR2 YNFKEQ. The CDR3 consists of 19 residues. V shed 0 bases, J shed 0 bases, and the junction held 10 bases outside the gene matches.

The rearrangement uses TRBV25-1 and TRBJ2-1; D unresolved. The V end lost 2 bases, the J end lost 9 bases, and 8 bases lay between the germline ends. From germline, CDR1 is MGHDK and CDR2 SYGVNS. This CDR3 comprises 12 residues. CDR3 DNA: TGTGCCAGCAGTGAAGTGGGCCTTGAGCAGTTCTTC. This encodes CASSEVGLEQFF.

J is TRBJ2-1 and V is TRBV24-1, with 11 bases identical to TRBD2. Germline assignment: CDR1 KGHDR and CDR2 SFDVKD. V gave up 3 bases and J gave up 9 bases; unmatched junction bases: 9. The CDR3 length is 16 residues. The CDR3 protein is CATSDPSGRPYGEQFF. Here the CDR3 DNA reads TGTGCCACCAGTGATCCTAGCGGGAGGCCCTACGGTGAGCAGTTCTTC.

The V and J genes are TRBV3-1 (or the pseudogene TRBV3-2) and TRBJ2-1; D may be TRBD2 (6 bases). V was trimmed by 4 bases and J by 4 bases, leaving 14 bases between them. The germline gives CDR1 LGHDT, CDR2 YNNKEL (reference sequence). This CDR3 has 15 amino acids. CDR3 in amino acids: CASSRGAAYYNEQFF. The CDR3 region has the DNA TGTGCCAGCAGCCGCGGGGCAGCCTATTACAATGAGCAGTTCTTC.

The CDR3 DNA reads as TGTGCCAGCAGCCCGGGGGGTAAATCGAACACCGGGGAGCTGTTTTTT. This codes for CASSPGGKSNTGELFF. This chain connects TRBV5-4 to TRBJ2-2; 7 bases match TRBD2. The ends lost 4 bases at V and 0 bases at J; junction bases unmatched: 6. The CDR3 covers 16 residues. Germline V gene lookup returns CDR1 SGHNT and CDR2 YYREEE (reference sequence). Based on the CDR3 plus reference TRBV5-4 and TRBJ2-2, the full variable domain is ETGVTQSPTHLIKTRGQQVTLRCSSQSGHNTVSWYQQALGQGPQFIFQYYREEENGRGNFPPRFSGLQFPNYSSELNVNALELDDSALYLCASSPGGKSNTGELFFGEGSRLTVL.

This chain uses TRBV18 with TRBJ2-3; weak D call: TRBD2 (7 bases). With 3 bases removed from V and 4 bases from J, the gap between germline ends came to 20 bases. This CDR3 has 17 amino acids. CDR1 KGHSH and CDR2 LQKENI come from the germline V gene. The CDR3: CASSPPSTGGTADTQYF. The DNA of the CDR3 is TGTGCCAGCTCACCCCCAAGCACGGGGGGCACCGCAGATACGCAGTATTTT.

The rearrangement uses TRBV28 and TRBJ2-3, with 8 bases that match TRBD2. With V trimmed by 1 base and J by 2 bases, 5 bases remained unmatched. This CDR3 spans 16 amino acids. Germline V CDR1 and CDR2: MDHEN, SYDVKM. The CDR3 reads CASSLSAGGDTDTQYF. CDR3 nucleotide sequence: TGTGCCAGCAGTTTATCGGCGGGAGGAGACACAGATACGCAGTATTTT.